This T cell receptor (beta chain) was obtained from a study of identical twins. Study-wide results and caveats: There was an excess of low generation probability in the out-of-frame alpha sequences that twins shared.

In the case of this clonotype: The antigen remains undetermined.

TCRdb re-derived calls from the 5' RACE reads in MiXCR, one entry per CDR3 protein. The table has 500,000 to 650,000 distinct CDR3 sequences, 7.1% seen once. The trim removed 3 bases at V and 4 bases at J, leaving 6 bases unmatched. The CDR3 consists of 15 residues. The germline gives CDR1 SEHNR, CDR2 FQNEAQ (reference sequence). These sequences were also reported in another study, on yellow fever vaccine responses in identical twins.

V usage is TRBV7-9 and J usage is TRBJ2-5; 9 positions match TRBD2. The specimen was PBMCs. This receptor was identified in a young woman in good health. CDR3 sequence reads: CASSFRGGAIETQYF. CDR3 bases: TGTGCCAGCAGCTTTCGCGGGGGGGCCATAGAGACCCAGTACTTC.